These T cell receptor beta chains were read from a single sample in a study of OX40 agonist ivuxolimab in advanced cancers. The data were produced by immunoSEQ multiplex PCR, yet TCRdb's version contains in-frame clones alone and is incomplete. Of approximately 68,000 clones listed, more than 70% were seen once; the top ten hold about 2.1%. This sample comprised CD4+ or CD8+ T cells sorted from blood, obtained in a trial of the OX40 agonist ivuxolimab. The receptors were sampled from an adult with an advanced solid tumor such as melanoma, head and neck, liver or kidney cancer. Each CDR3 is given with its conserved first and last residue. The D gene is left open where the match is weak. Size tells how often a clone was seen (once, few, many) or the class of an expanded clone, and some rows leave it out.

CDR3aa: CASSLRGRLMPQHF
CDR3nt: TGTGCCAGCAGCTTACGGGGCAGGTTAATGCCCCAGCATTTT
j_gene: TRBJ1-5
v_gene: TRBV7-8
len: 14
abundance: few
d_gene: NA

CDR3aa: CASSQVTRSETQYF
CDR3nt: TGCGCCAGCAGCCAAGTGACTCGTTCAGAGACCCAGTACTTC
j_gene: TRBJ2-5
v_gene: TRBV4-3
len: 14
abundance: once
d_gene: NA

CDR3aa: CASSRLNPGTGSGGPRETQYF
CDR3nt: TGTGCCAGCAGCCGATTAAACCCCGGGACAGGGTCGGGAGGGCCTCGAGAGACCCAGTACTTC
j_gene: TRBJ2-5
v_gene: TRBV7-8
len: 21
abundance: NA
d_gene: NA

CDR3aa: CASSLVPPGKWDTEAFF
CDR3nt: TGTGCCAGCAGCTTAGTTCCCCCAGGCAAGTGGGACACTGAAGCTTTCTTT
j_gene: TRBJ1-1
v_gene: TRBV7-8
len: 17
abundance: NA
d_gene: NA

CDR3aa: CAWTPDSISTGELFF
CDR3nt: TGTGCCTGGACCCCGGACTCTATAAGCACCGGGGAGCTGTTTTTT
j_gene: TRBJ2-2
v_gene: TRBV30
len: 15
abundance: NA
d_gene: NA

CDR3aa: CASSLAPTSGRGYEQYF
CDR3nt: TGTGCCAGCAGCTTGGCCCCGACTAGCGGGAGGGGGTACGAGCAGTACTTC
j_gene: TRBJ2-7
v_gene: TRBV4-2
len: 17
abundance: NA
d_gene: TRBD2

CDR3aa: CASSLTNGAVSYEQYF
CDR3nt: TGTGCCAGCAGCCTAACCAACGGGGCGGTGAGCTACGAGCAGTACTTC
j_gene: TRBJ2-7
v_gene: TRBV27
len: 16
abundance: NA
d_gene: NA

CDR3aa: CASSGAGIFYGYTF
CDR3nt: TGTGCCAGCAGTGGGGCAGGGATATTCTATGGCTACACCTTC
j_gene: TRBJ1-2
v_gene: TRBV2
len: 14
abundance: NA
d_gene: NA

CDR3aa: CASSLTSGGRETQYF
CDR3nt: TGTGCCAGCAGTCTTACTAGCGGGGGGAGGGAGACCCAGTACTTC
j_gene: TRBJ2-5
v_gene: TRBV28
len: 15
abundance: NA
d_gene: TRBD2

CDR3aa: CASSDSGGPGELFF
CDR3nt: TGTGCCAGCAGTGACTCAGGGGGCCCCGGGGAGCTGTTTTTT
j_gene: TRBJ2-2
v_gene: TRBV7-2
len: 14
abundance: NA
d_gene: TRBD1

CDR3aa: CASSSGQGVENTIYF
CDR3nt: TGCGCCAGCAGCTCCGGACAGGGGGTTGAAAACACCATATATTTT
j_gene: TRBJ1-3
v_gene: TRBV5-1
len: 15
abundance: NA
d_gene: TRBD1

CDR3aa: CATSRDARTSRGHYGYTF
CDR3nt: TGTGCCACCAGCAGAGATGCTCGAACGAGTCGGGGTCACTATGGCTACACCTTC
j_gene: TRBJ1-2
v_gene: TRBV15
len: 18
abundance: NA
d_gene: NA

CDR3aa: CASSSGTTGYTDTQYF
CDR3nt: TGTGCCAGCAGCTCGGGAACCACAGGTTACACAGATACGCAGTATTTT
j_gene: TRBJ2-3
v_gene: TRBV5-4
len: 16
abundance: NA
d_gene: NA

CDR3aa: CASSGWEGLNYGYTF
CDR3nt: TGTGCCAGTAGTGGATGGGAGGGGCTAAACTATGGCTACACCTTC
j_gene: TRBJ1-2
v_gene: TRBV19
len: 15
abundance: NA
d_gene: NA

CDR3aa: CASSSRMETQYF
CDR3nt: TGTGCCAGTAGTTCAAGGATGGAGACCCAGTACTTC
j_gene: TRBJ2-5
v_gene: TRBV19
len: 12
abundance: NA
d_gene: NA

CDR3aa: CASNPTGTGIRGDSPLHF
CDR3nt: TGTGCCAGCAACCCGACCGGGACAGGCATCCGGGGGGATTCACCCCTCCACTTT
j_gene: TRBJ1-6
v_gene: TRBV27
len: 18
abundance: NA
d_gene: TRBD1

CDR3aa: CASSESAGGNYEQYF
CDR3nt: TGCGCCAGCAGTGAGTCTGCGGGGGGGAATTACGAGCAGTACTTC
j_gene: TRBJ2-7
v_gene: TRBV10-2
len: 15
abundance: NA
d_gene: TRBD2

CDR3aa: CASSQDLGFQPQHF
CDR3nt: TGCGCCAGCAGCCAAGATCTGGGTTTTCAGCCCCAGCATTTT
j_gene: TRBJ1-5
v_gene: TRBV4-3
len: 14
abundance: NA
d_gene: NA

CDR3aa: CSVSRGMNTEAFF
CDR3nt: TGCAGCGTTTCTCGGGGTATGAACACTGAAGCTTTCTTT
j_gene: TRBJ1-1
v_gene: TRBV29-1
len: 13
abundance: NA
d_gene: NA

CDR3aa: CASSKSGTKYNEQFF
CDR3nt: TGTGCCAGCAGTAAATCCGGGACTAAATACAATGAGCAGTTCTTC
j_gene: TRBJ2-1
v_gene: TRBV7-3
len: 15
abundance: NA
d_gene: TRBD2

CDR3aa: CASSSTGYGSSPLHF
CDR3nt: TGTGCCAGCAGCTCGACAGGGTATGGGAGTTCACCCCTCCACTTT
j_gene: TRBJ1-6
v_gene: TRBV11-2
len: 15
abundance: NA
d_gene: TRBD1

CDR3aa: CASSTFQGARNYGYTF
CDR3nt: TGTGCCAGTAGTACCTTTCAGGGGGCAAGGAACTATGGCTACACCTTC
j_gene: TRBJ1-2
v_gene: TRBV19
len: 16
abundance: NA
d_gene: TRBD1

CDR3aa: CASSLDQETQYF
CDR3nt: TGTGCCAGCAGCTTAGACCAAGAGACCCAGTACTTC
j_gene: TRBJ2-5
v_gene: TRBV7-7
len: 12
abundance: once
d_gene: NA

CDR3aa: CASSLNREDYTF
CDR3nt: TGTGCCAGCAGCCTCAACAGGGAAGATTACACCTTC
j_gene: TRBJ1-2
v_gene: TRBV28
len: 12
abundance: NA
d_gene: NA

CDR3aa: CASRLGDRETEAFF
CDR3nt: TGCGCCAGCCGTCTGGGCGACAGGGAAACTGAAGCTTTCTTT
j_gene: TRBJ1-1
v_gene: TRBV5-1
len: 14
abundance: once
d_gene: TRBD1

CDR3aa: CASRGWAPTNEKLFF
CDR3nt: TGTGCCAGCAGGGGGTGGGCACCAACTAATGAAAAACTGTTTTTT
j_gene: TRBJ1-4
v_gene: TRBV28
len: 15
abundance: NA
d_gene: NA

CDR3aa: CASSPGTGRNYGYTF
CDR3nt: TGTGCCAGTAGTCCCGGGACAGGGAGAAACTATGGCTACACCTTC
j_gene: TRBJ1-2
v_gene: TRBV19
len: 15
abundance: NA
d_gene: TRBD1

CDR3aa: CASSYRDIHMNTEAFF
CDR3nt: TGTGCCAGCAGTTACCGGGACATACATATGAACACTGAAGCTTTCTTT
j_gene: TRBJ1-1
v_gene: TRBV6-5
len: 16
abundance: NA
d_gene: NA

CDR3aa: CASSRGLYSYNEQFF
CDR3nt: TGTGCCAGCAGCCGCGGGCTTTACTCCTACAATGAGCAGTTCTTC
j_gene: TRBJ2-1
v_gene: TRBV14
len: 15
abundance: few
d_gene: NA

CDR3aa: CASSPISAGITDTQYF
CDR3nt: TGTGCCAGCAGCCCGATCTCAGCGGGGATAACAGATACGCAGTATTTT
j_gene: TRBJ2-3
v_gene: TRBV4-2
len: 16
abundance: NA
d_gene: TRBD2

CDR3aa: CASSLREGGAGTGELFF
CDR3nt: TGCGCCAGCAGCTTACGAGAAGGGGGCGCGGGGACCGGGGAGCTGTTTTTT
j_gene: TRBJ2-2
v_gene: TRBV5-1
len: 17
abundance: NA
d_gene: NA

CDR3aa: CASSLSHRGIGDTQYF
CDR3nt: TGTGCCAGCAGCTTATCCCACAGGGGAATAGGAGATACGCAGTATTTT
j_gene: TRBJ2-3
v_gene: TRBV11-3
len: 16
abundance: NA
d_gene: TRBD1

CDR3aa: CASSYTGQPETQYF
CDR3nt: TGTGCCAGCAGTTATACGGGACAGCCCGAGACCCAGTACTTC
j_gene: TRBJ2-5
v_gene: TRBV6-9
len: 14
abundance: NA
d_gene: TRBD1

CDR3aa: CASSIVKTARGIGAFF
CDR3nt: TGTGCCAGTAGTATTGTAAAGACAGCTCGCGGAATAGGAGCTTTCTTT
j_gene: TRBJ1-1
v_gene: TRBV19
len: 16
abundance: few
d_gene: NA

CDR3aa: CASSQTGGSYEQYF
CDR3nt: TGTGCCAGCAGCCAAACAGGGGGTTCCTACGAGCAGTACTTC
j_gene: TRBJ2-7
v_gene: TRBV6-6
len: 14
abundance: NA
d_gene: TRBD1

CDR3aa: CASSLIGGGQETQYF
CDR3nt: TGTGCCAGCAGCTTAATCGGTGGGGGGCAAGAGACCCAGTACTTC
j_gene: TRBJ2-5
v_gene: TRBV7-3
len: 15
abundance: NA
d_gene: NA

CDR3aa: CASSLLQRATEAFF
CDR3nt: TGTGCCAGCAGCCTATTACAACGGGCCACTGAAGCTTTCTTT
j_gene: TRBJ1-1
v_gene: TRBV6-5
len: 14
abundance: few
d_gene: NA

CDR3aa: CASSTAGTRNNEQFF
CDR3nt: TGCGCCAGCAGCACGGCCGGGACTAGAAACAATGAGCAGTTCTTC
j_gene: TRBJ2-1
v_gene: TRBV5-1
len: 15
abundance: NA
d_gene: TRBD2

CDR3aa: CASRSGTGETYNSYEQYF
CDR3nt: TGCGCCAGCAGATCCGGGACAGGGGAAACCTATAACTCCTACGAGCAGTACTTC
j_gene: TRBJ2-7
v_gene: TRBV5-1
len: 18
abundance: NA
d_gene: TRBD1

CDR3aa: CASSIEGYTEAFF
CDR3nt: TGTGCCAGTAGTATTGAAGGGTACACTGAAGCTTTCTTT
j_gene: TRBJ1-1
v_gene: TRBV19
len: 13
abundance: once
d_gene: NA

CDR3aa: CASSLQGATMETQYF
CDR3nt: TGTGCCAGCAGTCTACAGGGGGCAACTATGGAGACCCAGTACTTC
j_gene: TRBJ2-5
v_gene: TRBV7-8
len: 15
abundance: NA
d_gene: TRBD1

CDR3aa: CASSPGQGGREQYF
CDR3nt: TGCGCCAGCTCCCCGGGACAGGGTGGTCGCGAGCAGTACTTC
j_gene: TRBJ2-7
v_gene: TRBV5-1
len: 14
abundance: once
d_gene: TRBD1

CDR3aa: CAWRQGARGYTF
CDR3nt: TGTGCCTGGAGACAGGGGGCCCGGGGCTACACCTTC
j_gene: TRBJ1-2
v_gene: TRBV30
len: 12
abundance: few
d_gene: TRBD1

CDR3aa: CASSPGTGVGETQYF
CDR3nt: TGTGCCAGCAGCCCCGGGACAGGGGTAGGGGAGACCCAGTACTTC
j_gene: TRBJ2-5
v_gene: TRBV4-2
len: 15
abundance: NA
d_gene: TRBD1

CDR3aa: CASRKGTFGYTF
CDR3nt: TGTGCCAGCAGGAAGGGAACTTTTGGCTACACCTTC
j_gene: TRBJ1-2
v_gene: TRBV25-1
len: 12
abundance: NA
d_gene: NA

CDR3aa: CASSLTRGEKLFF
CDR3nt: TGTGCCAGCAGCTTGACTAGGGGTGAAAAACTGTTTTTT
j_gene: TRBJ1-4
v_gene: TRBV11-2
len: 13
abundance: NA
d_gene: NA